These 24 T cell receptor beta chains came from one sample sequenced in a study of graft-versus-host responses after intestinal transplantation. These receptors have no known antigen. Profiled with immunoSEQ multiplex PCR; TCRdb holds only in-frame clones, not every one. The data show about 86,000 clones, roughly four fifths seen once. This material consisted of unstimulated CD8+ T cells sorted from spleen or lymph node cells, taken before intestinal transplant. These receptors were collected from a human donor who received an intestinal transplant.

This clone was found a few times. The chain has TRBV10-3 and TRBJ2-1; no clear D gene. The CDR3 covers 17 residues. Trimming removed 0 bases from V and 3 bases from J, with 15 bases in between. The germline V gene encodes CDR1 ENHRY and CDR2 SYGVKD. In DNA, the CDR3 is TGTGCCATCAGTGAGTCGTGGTGGGTAGCTATCTACAATGAGCAGTTCTTC. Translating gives CAISESWWVAIYNEQFF.

The chain's CDR3 is CASSLRLLSYEQYF. The CDR3 DNA reads TGTGCCAGCAGTTTACGACTTCTATCGTACGAGCAGTACTTC. This chain joins TRBV28 and TRBJ2-7; D ambiguous. CDR3 length: 14 residues. Germline V lookup: CDR1 MDHEN, CDR2 SYDVKM. V was trimmed by 2 bases and J by 4 bases, leaving 12 bases between them.

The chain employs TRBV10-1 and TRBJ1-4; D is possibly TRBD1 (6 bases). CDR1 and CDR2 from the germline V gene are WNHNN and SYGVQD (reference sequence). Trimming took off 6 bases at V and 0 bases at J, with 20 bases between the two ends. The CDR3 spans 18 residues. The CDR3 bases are TGCGCCAGCAGGAGGGGGTGTGAAAGGGAGGCAACTAATGAAAAACTGTTTTTT. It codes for CASRRGCEREATNEKLFF.

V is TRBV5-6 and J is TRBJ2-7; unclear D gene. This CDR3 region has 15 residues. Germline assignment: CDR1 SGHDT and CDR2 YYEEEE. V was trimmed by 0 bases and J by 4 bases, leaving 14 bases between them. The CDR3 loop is CASSLGGFKRYEQYF. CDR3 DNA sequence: TGTGCCAGCAGCTTGGGCGGATTTAAGCGTTACGAGCAGTACTTC.

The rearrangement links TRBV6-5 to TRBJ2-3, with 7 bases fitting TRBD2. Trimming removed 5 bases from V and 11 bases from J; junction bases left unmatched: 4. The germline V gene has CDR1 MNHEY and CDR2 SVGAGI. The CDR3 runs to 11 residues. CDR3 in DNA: TGTGCCAGCAGTGAAGCGGGACTGCAGTATTTT. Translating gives CASSEAGLQYF.

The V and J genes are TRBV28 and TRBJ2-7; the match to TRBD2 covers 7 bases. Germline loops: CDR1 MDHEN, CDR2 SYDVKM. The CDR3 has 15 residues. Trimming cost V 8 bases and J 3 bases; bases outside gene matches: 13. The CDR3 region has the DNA TGTGCCAGCCTCACCATGATAGCGGGTGTCTACGAGCAGTACTTC. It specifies CASLTMIAGVYEQYF.

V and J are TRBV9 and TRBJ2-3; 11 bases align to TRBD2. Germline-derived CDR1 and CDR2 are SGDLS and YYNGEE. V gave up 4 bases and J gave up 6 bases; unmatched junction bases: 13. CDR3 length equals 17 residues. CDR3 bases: TGTGCCAGCAGCCCTATACTAGCGGGAGCCCGCCTGGATACGCAGTATTTT. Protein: CASSPILAGARLDTQYF.

As DNA, the CDR3 is TGTGCCAGCAGCTTAGGGCAGGGACTCTATGGCTACACCTTC. Residues: CASSLGQGLYGYTF. This chain uses TRBV7-2 with TRBJ1-2, with D perhaps matching TRBD1 (5 bases). The V gene lost 1 base and the J gene lost 4 bases, with 10 bases spanning the gap. This CDR3 region has 14 residues. Germline V gene data show CDR1 as SGHTA and CDR2 as FQGNSA.

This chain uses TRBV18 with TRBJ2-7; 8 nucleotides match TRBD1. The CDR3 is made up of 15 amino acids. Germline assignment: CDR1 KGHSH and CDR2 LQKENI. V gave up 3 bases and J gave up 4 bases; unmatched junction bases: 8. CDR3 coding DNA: TGTGCCAGCTCACCCCTCTGGGGACAGGCTTACGAGCAGTACTTC. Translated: CASSPLWGQAYEQYF.

The CDR3 protein is CASTDGLAGGYEQYF. The CDR3 nucleotides read TGTGCCAGCACCGACGGACTAGCGGGGGGGTACGAGCAGTACTTC. The chain carries TRBV28 and TRBJ2-7; 15 nucleotides align to TRBD2. J gave up 4 bases and V 7 bases, and 5 bases lay outside the gene matches. The CDR3 sequence is 15 residues long. Germline V gene lookup returns CDR1 MDHEN and CDR2 SYDVKM.

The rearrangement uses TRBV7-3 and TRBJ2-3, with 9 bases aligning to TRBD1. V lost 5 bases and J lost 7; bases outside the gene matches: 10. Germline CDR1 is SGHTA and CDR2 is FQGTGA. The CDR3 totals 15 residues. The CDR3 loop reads CASSPGQGPVNTQYF. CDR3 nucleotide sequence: TGTGCCAGCAGCCCCGGACAGGGGCCCGTTAATACGCAGTATTTT.

CDR3 loop: CASSQEAVGGAQETQYF. The CDR3 region has the DNA TGTGCCAGCAGCCAAGAAGCCGTGGGGGGGGCTCAAGAGACCCAGTACTTC. V usage is TRBV4-2 and J usage is TRBJ2-5; D is possibly TRBD2 (7 bases). With 0 bases removed from V and 2 bases from J, the gap between germline ends came to 16 bases. CDR1 and CDR2 (germline): LGHNA, YNFKEQ. CDR3 size: 17 residues.

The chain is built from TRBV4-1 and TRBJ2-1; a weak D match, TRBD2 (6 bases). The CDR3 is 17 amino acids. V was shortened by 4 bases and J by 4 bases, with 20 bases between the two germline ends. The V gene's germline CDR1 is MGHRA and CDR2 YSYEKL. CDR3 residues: CASSLMALRDLYNEQFF. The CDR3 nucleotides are TGCGCCAGCAGCCTAATGGCCCTGCGGGACCTATACAATGAGCAGTTCTTC.

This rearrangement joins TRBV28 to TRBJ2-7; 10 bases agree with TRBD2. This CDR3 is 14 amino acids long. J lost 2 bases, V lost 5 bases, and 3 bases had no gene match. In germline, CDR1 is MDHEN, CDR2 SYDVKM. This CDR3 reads CASSVGLAAYEQYF. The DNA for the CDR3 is TGTGCCAGCAGTGTCGGACTAGCGGCCTACGAGCAGTACTTC.

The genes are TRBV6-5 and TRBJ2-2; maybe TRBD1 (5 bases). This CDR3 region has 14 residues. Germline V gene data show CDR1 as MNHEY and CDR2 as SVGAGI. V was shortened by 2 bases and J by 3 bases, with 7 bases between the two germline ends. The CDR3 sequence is CASSYRGDTGELFF. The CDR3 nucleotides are TGTGCCAGCAGTTACAGGGGTGACACCGGGGAGCTGTTTTTT.

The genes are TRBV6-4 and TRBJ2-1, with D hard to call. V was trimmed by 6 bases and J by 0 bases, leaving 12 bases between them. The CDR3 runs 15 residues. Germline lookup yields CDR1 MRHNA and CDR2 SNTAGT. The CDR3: CASSVLPSSYNEQFF. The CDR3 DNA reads TGTGCCAGCAGCGTACTCCCTAGCTCCTACAATGAGCAGTTCTTC.

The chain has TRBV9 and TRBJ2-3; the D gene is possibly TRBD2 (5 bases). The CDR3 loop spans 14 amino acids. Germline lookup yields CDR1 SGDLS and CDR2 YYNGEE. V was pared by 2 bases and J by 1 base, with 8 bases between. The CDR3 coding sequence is TGTGCCAGCAGCGTTAGAGGGCGCACAGATACGCAGTATTTT. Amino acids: CASSVRGRTDTQYF.

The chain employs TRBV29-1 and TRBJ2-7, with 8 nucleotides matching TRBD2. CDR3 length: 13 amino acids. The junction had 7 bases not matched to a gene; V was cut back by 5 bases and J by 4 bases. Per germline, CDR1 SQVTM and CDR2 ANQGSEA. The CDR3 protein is CSVQSGSGYEQYF. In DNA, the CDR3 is TGCAGCGTTCAAAGCGGGAGTGGGTACGAGCAGTACTTC.

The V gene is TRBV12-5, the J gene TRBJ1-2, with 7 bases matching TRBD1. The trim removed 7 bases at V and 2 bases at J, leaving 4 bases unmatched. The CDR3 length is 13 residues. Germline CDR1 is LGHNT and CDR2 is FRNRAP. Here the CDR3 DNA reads TGTGCTAGTGCCGACAGGGTCAACTATGGCTACACCTTC. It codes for CASADRVNYGYTF. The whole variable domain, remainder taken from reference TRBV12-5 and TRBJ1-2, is DARVTQTPRHKVTEMGQEVTMRCQPILGHNTVFWYRQTMMQGLELLAYFRNRAPLDDSGMPKDRFSAEMPDATLATLKIQPSEPRDSAVYFCASADRVNYGYTFGSGTRLTVV.

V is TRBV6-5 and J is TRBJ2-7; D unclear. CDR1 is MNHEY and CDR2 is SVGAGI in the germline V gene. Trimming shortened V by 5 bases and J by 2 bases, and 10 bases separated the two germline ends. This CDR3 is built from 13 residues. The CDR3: CASSPDGTYEQYF. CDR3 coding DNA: TGTGCCAGCAGTCCAGACGGAACCTACGAGCAGTACTTC.

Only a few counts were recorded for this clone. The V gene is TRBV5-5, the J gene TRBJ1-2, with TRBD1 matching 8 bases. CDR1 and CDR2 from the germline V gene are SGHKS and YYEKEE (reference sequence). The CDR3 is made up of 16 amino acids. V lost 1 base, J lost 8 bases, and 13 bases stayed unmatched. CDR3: CASSLRSSGGFWGYTF. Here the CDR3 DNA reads TGTGCCAGCAGCTTGAGGTCGTCAGGGGGCTTTTGGGGCTACACCTTC.

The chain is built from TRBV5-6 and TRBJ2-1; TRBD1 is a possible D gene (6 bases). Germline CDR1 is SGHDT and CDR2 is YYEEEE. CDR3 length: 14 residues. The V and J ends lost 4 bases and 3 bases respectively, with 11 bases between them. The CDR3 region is CASSAGTYYNEQFF. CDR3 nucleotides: TGTGCCAGCAGCGCCGGGACATACTACAATGAGCAGTTCTTC.

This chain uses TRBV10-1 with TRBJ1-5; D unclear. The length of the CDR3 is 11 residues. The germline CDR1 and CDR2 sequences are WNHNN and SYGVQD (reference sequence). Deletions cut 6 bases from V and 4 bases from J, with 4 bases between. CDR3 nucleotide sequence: TGCGCCAGCAGCGTTAATCAGCCCCAGCATTTT. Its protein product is CASSVNQPQHF.

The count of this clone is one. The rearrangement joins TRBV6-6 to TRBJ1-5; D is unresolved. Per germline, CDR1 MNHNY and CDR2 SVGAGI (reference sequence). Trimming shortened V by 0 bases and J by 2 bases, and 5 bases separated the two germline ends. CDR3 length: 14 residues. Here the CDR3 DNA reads TGTGCCAGCAGTTACTCTTTGGGCAATCAGCCCCAGCATTTT. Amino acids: CASSYSLGNQPQHF.